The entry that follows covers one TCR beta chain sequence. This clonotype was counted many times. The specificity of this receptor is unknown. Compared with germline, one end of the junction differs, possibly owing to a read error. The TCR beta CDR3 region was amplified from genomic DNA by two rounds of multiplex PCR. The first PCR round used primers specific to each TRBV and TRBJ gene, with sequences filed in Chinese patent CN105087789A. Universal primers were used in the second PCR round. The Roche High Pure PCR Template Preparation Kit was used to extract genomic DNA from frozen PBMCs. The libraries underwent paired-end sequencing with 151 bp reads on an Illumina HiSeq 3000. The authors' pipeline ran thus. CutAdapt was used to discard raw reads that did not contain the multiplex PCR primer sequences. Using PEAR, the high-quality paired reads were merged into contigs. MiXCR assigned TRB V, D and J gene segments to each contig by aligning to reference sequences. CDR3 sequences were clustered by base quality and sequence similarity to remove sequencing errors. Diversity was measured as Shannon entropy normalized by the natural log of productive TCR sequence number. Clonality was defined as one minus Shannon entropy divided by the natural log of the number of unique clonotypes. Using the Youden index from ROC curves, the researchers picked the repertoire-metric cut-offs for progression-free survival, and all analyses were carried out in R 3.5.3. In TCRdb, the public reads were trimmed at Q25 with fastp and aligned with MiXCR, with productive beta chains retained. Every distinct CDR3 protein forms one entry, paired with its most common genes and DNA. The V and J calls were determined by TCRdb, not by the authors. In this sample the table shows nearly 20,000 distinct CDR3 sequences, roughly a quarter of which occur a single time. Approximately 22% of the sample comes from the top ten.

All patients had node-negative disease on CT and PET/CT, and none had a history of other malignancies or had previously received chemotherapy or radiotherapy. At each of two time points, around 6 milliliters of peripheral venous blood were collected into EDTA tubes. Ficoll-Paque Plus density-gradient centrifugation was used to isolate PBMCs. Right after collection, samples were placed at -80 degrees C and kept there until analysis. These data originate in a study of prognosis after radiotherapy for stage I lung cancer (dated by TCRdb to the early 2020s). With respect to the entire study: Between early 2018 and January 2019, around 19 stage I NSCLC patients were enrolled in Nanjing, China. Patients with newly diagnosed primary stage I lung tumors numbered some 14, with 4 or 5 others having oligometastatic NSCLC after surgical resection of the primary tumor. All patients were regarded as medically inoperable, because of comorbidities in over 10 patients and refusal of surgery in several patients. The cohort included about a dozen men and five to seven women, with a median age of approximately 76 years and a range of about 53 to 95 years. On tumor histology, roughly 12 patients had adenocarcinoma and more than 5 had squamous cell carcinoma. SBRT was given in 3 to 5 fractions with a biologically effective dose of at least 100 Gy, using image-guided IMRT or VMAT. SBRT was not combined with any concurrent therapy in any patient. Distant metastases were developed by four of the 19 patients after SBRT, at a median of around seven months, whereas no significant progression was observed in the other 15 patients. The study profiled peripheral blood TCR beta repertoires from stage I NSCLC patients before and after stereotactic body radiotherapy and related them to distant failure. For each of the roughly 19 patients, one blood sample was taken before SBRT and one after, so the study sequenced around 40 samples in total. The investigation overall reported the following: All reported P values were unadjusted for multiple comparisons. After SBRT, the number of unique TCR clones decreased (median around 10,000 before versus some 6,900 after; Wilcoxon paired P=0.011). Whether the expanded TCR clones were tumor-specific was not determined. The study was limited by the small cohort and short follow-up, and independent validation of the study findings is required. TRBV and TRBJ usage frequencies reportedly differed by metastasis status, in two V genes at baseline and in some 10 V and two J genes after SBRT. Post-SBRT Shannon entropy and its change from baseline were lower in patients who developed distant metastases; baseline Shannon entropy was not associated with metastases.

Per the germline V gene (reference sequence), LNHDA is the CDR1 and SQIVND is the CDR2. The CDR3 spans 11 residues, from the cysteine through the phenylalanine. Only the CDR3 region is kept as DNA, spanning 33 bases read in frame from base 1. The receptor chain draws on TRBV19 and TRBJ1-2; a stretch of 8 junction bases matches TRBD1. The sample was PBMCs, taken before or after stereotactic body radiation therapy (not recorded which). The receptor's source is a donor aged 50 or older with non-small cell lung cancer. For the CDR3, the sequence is CASSFTGGCAF. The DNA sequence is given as TGTGCCAGTAGTTTCACAGGGGGATGTGCCTTC.